The clone carrying this TCR beta chain was counted between two and nine times. The CDR3 is 15 residues long. Germline V gene sequence: CDR1 SGHDT, CDR2 YYEEEE. V shed 2 bases, J shed 5 bases, and the junction held 5 bases outside the gene matches. In the source study's methods: For nucleated cells, counts were estimated from reference gene primer amplification. The data were produced by immunoSEQ multiplex PCR, yet TCRdb's version contains in-frame clones alone and is incomplete. V, J and clone size were drawn from that table, and D and trimming were deduced from the DNA. The data show under 250,000 clones, approximately 83% seen once. This sample is drawn from a study of blood T cell repertoires in COVID-19. On the study more broadly: Samples taken during acute and convalescent COVID-19 were collected in the United States, Italy and Spain. Sources were T cells, B-cell-depleted T cells, or PBMCs; the material itself was cDNA or gDNA.

Source material: peripheral blood. The sequence came from a middle-aged man with acute or convalescent COVID-19. The chain employs TRBV5-6 and TRBJ2-1; 9 bases align to TRBD1. CDR3: CASSFSDRGDNEQFF. The CDR3 nucleotides are TGTGCCAGCAGCTTTTCGGACAGGGGCGACAATGAGCAGTTCTTC.